These T cell receptor beta chains were read from a single sample in a study of T cells after yellow fever vaccination. TCRdb used MiXCR to reprocess the 5' RACE reads, holding one entry per CDR3 protein. Seen here are 450,000 to 600,000 distinct CDR3 sequences, about a sixth observed once, and the top ten hold roughly 17%. This specimen consisted of PBMCs, obtained about 5 days after the first yellow fever vaccination. The receptors were gathered from a man between 18 and 29 years old who received the YFV17D yellow fever vaccine. CDR3s include the opening cysteine and the closing phenylalanine or tryptophan. A D gene is named only where the DNA matches it firmly. Size is omitted from some rows. Given values are once, few, many or a class for expanded clones.

TRBJ1-6 . . TRBV28 CASIPWGEGWNSPLHF TGTGCCAGCATCCCGTGGGGGGAGGGGTGGAACTCACCCCTCCACTTT
TRBJ2-3 TRBD2 few TRBV27 CASSFGGRWVNTDTQYF TGTGCCAGCAGTTTCGGGGGGAGGTGGGTCAATACAGATACGCAGTATTTT
TRBJ2-5 . . TRBV12-5 CASGPPRETQYF TGTGCTAGTGGTCCTCCTAGGGAGACCCAGTACTTC
TRBJ2-5 . . TRBV4-1 CASSRQIQQETQYF TGCGCCAGCAGCCGACAGATCCAACAAGAGACCCAGTACTTC
TRBJ2-7 TRBD1 . TRBV7-8 CASSLLDRGYEQYF TGTGCCAGCAGCCTACTAGACAGGGGCTACGAGCAGTACTTC
TRBJ2-2 . . TRBV9 CASSPRAGLLGTGELFF TGTGCCAGCAGCCCCAGGGCTGGGTTATTAGGCACCGGGGAGCTGTTTTTT
TRBJ2-7 TRBD1 . TRBV5-1 CASRSPGTGGIHEQYF TGCGCCAGCAGATCCCCAGGGACAGGGGGGATTCACGAGCAGTACTTC
TRBJ2-1 TRBD2 few TRBV7-2 CASSLVAGDFEEQFF TGTGCCAGCAGCTTAGTAGCGGGGGACTTCGAAGAGCAGTTCTTC
TRBJ1-1 . few TRBV7-2 CASSLDSVAPRAFF TGTGCCAGCAGCTTAGATTCGGTTGCCCCCCGAGCTTTCTTT
TRBJ2-7 . many TRBV5-6 CASSPDRLDYEQYF TGTGCCAGCAGCCCCGACAGGTTAGACTACGAGCAGTACTTC
TRBJ1-1 . few TRBV15 CASGEGRFLTEAFF TGTGCCAGCGGGGAGGGGCGCTTTCTCACTGAAGCTTTCTTT
TRBJ1-5 . . TRBV19 CASSIPMEDYSNQPQHF TGTGCCAGTAGTATCCCCATGGAAGATTATAGCAATCAGCCCCAGCATTTT
TRBJ1-3 . . TRBV7-2 CASSPLAGTIYF TGTGCCAGCAGCCCACTCGCTGGCACCATATATTTT
TRBJ2-1 . . TRBV5-1 CASSLEGVDEQFF TGCGCCAGCAGCTTGGAGGGGGTTGATGAGCAGTTCTTC
TRBJ1-5 TRBD1 . TRBV18 CASSDTGAPQHF TGTGCCAGCTCGGATACAGGGGCACCCCAGCATTTT
TRBJ2-1 . . TRBV7-8 CASSPLGGPSGEQFF TGTGCCAGCAGCCCGCTTGGGGGCCCGAGCGGTGAGCAGTTCTTC
TRBJ2-7 TRBD2 few TRBV19 CASSWGSGGAYEQYF TGTGCCAGTAGTTGGGGGTCGGGGGGGGCCTACGAGCAGTACTTC